Listed below are T cell receptor beta chains from one sample, sequenced in a study of cytomegalovirus exposure and HLA in healthy donors. Clones were read by immunoSEQ multiplex PCR, and TCRdb kept only the in-frame ones, dropping some. Altogether around 150,000 clones are present, 70% to 90% being singletons, with the ten largest covering 7.5% to 10%. Sequencing used PBMCs. The receptors come from a woman aged 18-29 years in good health and CMV-seropositive. Each CDR3 is given with its conserved first and last residue. D genes are given only for firm matches.

V	D	J	CDR3
TRBV5-4	TRBD2	TRBJ2-1	CASSKTTSDSVF
TRBV19	TRBD1	TRBJ1-2	CASSGTVGYGYTF
TRBV30	.	TRBJ1-1	CAWRTSINTEAFF
TRBV28	.	TRBJ2-4	CASSLIGAGNIAKNIQYF
TRBV9	.	TRBJ1-1	CASSAGVGTEAFF
TRBV2	.	TRBJ2-5	CASNRLGARETQYF
TRBV7-3	TRBD2	TRBJ2-7	CASSLDGTSVYEQYF
TRBV4-3	TRBD2	TRBJ2-3	CASSPRGGGVADTQYF
TRBV6-4	.	TRBJ2-2	CASSDDYTGELFF
TRBV11-2	TRBD1	TRBJ2-3	CASSFGQGAGGTQYF
TRBV28	.	TRBJ1-5	CASSFRQPQHF
TRBV18	TRBD2	TRBJ2-1	CASSPLIAGDHEQFF
TRBV7-9	TRBD1	TRBJ1-2	CASSLIGSRGDGYTF
TRBV7-9	TRBD1	TRBJ1-6	CASSLGTGSESPLHF
TRBV5-1	TRBD2	TRBJ2-7	CASSLGAGASYEQYF
TRBV9	TRBD2	TRBJ2-3	CASSGLAGGTDTQYF
TRBV7-9	TRBD1	TRBJ2-7	CASSSRTGGEQYF
TRBV5-4	.	TRBJ2-1	CASSSLGKMFF
TRBV5-1	TRBD2	TRBJ2-3	CASSHLAGTDTQYF
TRBV6-6	.	TRBJ2-3	CASSYSRGTDTQYF
TRBV25-1	.	TRBJ2-5	CASTPRYQETQYF
TRBV7-6	TRBD1	TRBJ1-1	CASEMTGSAEAFF
TRBV20-1	.	TRBJ2-1	CSAGVQPGQFF
TRBV13	.	TRBJ2-2	CASSLGGVKNTGELFF
TRBV5-1	TRBD1	TRBJ1-1	CASRDDRGHTEAFF
TRBV28	TRBD1	TRBJ2-6	CASSRGPGANVLTF
TRBV29-1	TRBD2	TRBJ2-1	CSVSGLAGGNEQFF
TRBV5-1	.	TRBJ2-4	CASSSGGLAKNIQYF
TRBV28	TRBD1	TRBJ1-4	CASSQTRGLVEKLFF
TRBV20-1	.	TRBJ1-1	CSAGPGLEAFF
TRBV29-1	.	TRBJ2-7	CSVLLPGKPYEQYF
TRBV11-3	TRBD2	TRBJ2-7	CASSLYAGGGFEQYF
TRBV28	.	TRBJ1-2	CASSPRYGYTF
TRBV11-2	TRBD1	TRBJ2-6	CASSPRTGSGANVLTF
TRBV10-3	.	TRBJ1-6	CAISAAGRGSPLHF
TRBV28	TRBD1	TRBJ2-7	CASSSGQGYYEQYF
TRBV5-1	TRBD1	TRBJ1-1	CASSPGTGQANTEAFF
TRBV5-1	TRBD2	TRBJ2-1	CASSSAGGFNEQFF
TRBV11-2	.	TRBJ2-7	CASSLRDSIEQYF
TRBV20-1	TRBD2	TRBJ2-7	CSVREVYEQYF
TRBV7-7	.	TRBJ2-5	CASSLDLGISKTQYF
TRBV27	.	TRBJ1-1	CASSLSLRTEAFF
TRBV2	.	TRBJ2-2	CASRDGPHITGELFF
TRBV28	.	TRBJ1-2	CASRGGDGANYGYTF
TRBV5-4	TRBD2	TRBJ2-7	CASSQGGSALNSYEQYF
TRBV10-3	.	TRBJ1-3	CAISDRGGSPSSGNTIYF
TRBV6-1	.	TRBJ2-3	CASSGRQAKRTDTQYF
TRBV21-1	.	TRBJ1-2	CASSKAHGGAGGYTF
TRBV10-3	.	TRBJ1-5	CAISELGVQGRSRPQHF
TRBV10-3	TRBD2	TRBJ2-7	CAIRIQIAGGPGPYEQYF
TRBV6-6	TRBD1	TRBJ2-2	CASSSGQGRTGELFF
TRBV18	TRBD1	TRBJ1-5	CASSPERQGAQQPQHF